This paragraph covers one T cell receptor beta chain sequence. Its binding antigen is unknown. Nothing much larger sits one base from this clone, and base qualities are not available. This sample is drawn from a study of a mutant IDH1 vaccine in newly diagnosed glioma (dated by TCRdb to the early 2020s). Looking at the study overall: Eight vaccinations were administered to patients in weeks 1, 3, 5, 7, 11, 15, 19 and 23, corresponding to visits V03 through V10. Vaccination began 4-6 weeks after radiotherapy alone, or alongside temozolomide cycles in the chemotherapy-containing groups. The roughly 34 treated patients were around 60% male and around 40% female, with a mean age of roughly 40 years. Prior to enrollment, standard therapy consisting of radiotherapy alone, temozolomide alone, or radiochemotherapy with temozolomide had been administered to patients, with the combination being received by most patients. Peripheral blood was drawn at six visits: V03 (baseline), V05, V07, V10, V12 and V13. For exploratory analyses, under 30 treated patients had longitudinal TCRB deep sequencing done wherever samples were available.

Reading the germline V gene gives CDR1 MNHNS and CDR2 SASEGT. V and J are truncated by 2 bases and 4 bases respectively, leaving an intervening sequence of 17 bases. Counted from cysteine to phenylalanine, this CDR3 has 16 amino acids. Just CDR3 DNA is preserved here, 48 bases in frame from base 1. The method was the immunoSEQ multiplex PCR assay. The hsTCRB Kit was used according to the manufacturer's protocol to amplify rearranged TCR beta chain sequences. An Illumina MiSeq was used to sequence the TCRB libraries. The published analysis was carried out like this. Demultiplexing, trimming and gene mapping were performed with the kit vendor's proprietary platform. In TCRdb, the immuneACCESS table is reduced to in-frame sequences with V and J assigned. These tables do not hold every clone; where another copy was compared, an unresolved V gene accounts for under half, and the others remain unexplained. V and J calls and clone size are given by that table; D and trimming were obtained from the DNA. This sample lists about 36,000 clones; about 80% were detected once. The ten top clones hold about 15% of the sample.

Read against the paper, the sample's time point label means: week 11, during vaccination. Each vaccine dose, consisting of 300 ug of a 20-mer mutant IDH1 peptide in Montanide, was administered subcutaneously with topical imiquimod. The donors had newly diagnosed IDH1-mutant astrocytomas of WHO grade 3 or 4 that showed loss of nuclear ATRX. The samples were drawn from NOA16, a multicentre, single-arm, open-label phase I trial in Germany that tested a mutant IDH1 peptide vaccine in humans for the first time. Genomic DNA for TCRB sequencing was isolated from EDTA blood with the DNeasy Blood and Tissue Kit. Overall study outcomes, separate from this receptor: The authors stated that sample limitations prevented analyses of patient blood samples from being reproduced. PBMC samples for TCRB deep sequencing were selected based on availability. Pseudoprogression seemed to be unrelated to changes in the top peripheral T cell clonotypes found by TCRB sequencing. Immune responses induced by the vaccine were seen in approximately 93% of patients across multiple MHC alleles.

Sequencing used peripheral blood mononuclear cells (PBMCs), obtained from a glioma patient whose treatment included an IDH1 peptide vaccine. The receptor's source is a woman between 25 and 40 years old with glioma. Some clones in this sample may be carry-over from other donors' samples. The chain couples TRBV6-1 to TRBJ1-1, and perhaps TRBD1 as D gene, on 5 matching bases. Here is the DNA: TGTGCCAGCAGTGAACCGGGACCCTCGGCGGGCACTGAAGCTTTCTTT. This sequence encodes CASSEPGPSAGTEAFF.